The clone carrying this T cell receptor (beta chain) has more than one count but fewer than ten. The germline V gene encodes CDR1 LNHDA and CDR2 SQIVND (reference sequence). The length of the CDR3 is 14 residues. The V end was cut by 9 bases, the J end by 0 bases, with 13 bases between. The sample comes from a study of blood T cell dynamics during melanoma immunotherapy. Specified time point: week 3, after first cycle of checkpoint inhibitor. Disease control meant complete response, partial response or stable disease at 12 weeks. Assay: immunoSEQ multiplex PCR; the TCRdb copy retains only in-frame clones and omits some. The sample lists around 10,000 clones, around nine tenths seen once, with approximately 25% in the top ten.

The TCR sequence derives from a human donor with melanoma. This chain links TRBV19 with TRBJ2-3; no definite D call. The sequenced sample was blood, obtained from a patient treated with checkpoint blockade. The CDR3 protein is CASHPRFSTDTQYF. The CDR3 DNA is TGTGCCAGCCACCCCCGGTTTAGCACAGATACGCAGTATTTT.